A selection of T cell receptor beta chains follows, all from one sample in a study of blood T cell repertoires in COVID-19. Clones were sequenced by immunoSEQ multiplex PCR, and TCRdb holds only the in-frame ones, with some missing. The sample carries around 150,000 clones, around 85% recorded once. Sequenced input: peripheral blood. Every receptor here comes from a human donor with acute or convalescent COVID-19. The donor label of this sample is uncertain. Each CDR3 is given with its conserved first and last residue. A D gene is named only where the DNA matches it firmly. A row's size may be missing; if present it is once, few, many or a size class.

>TRBV29-1|-|-|TRBJ2-1
CSAEGRNEQFF
TGCAGCGCGGAGGGGCGTAATGAGCAGTTCTTC
>TRBV28|TRBD1|-|TRBJ1-5
CASSLRGQANQPQHF
TGTGCCAGCAGTTTACGGGGACAGGCTAATCAGCCCCAGCATTTT
>TRBV11-2|TRBD1|-|TRBJ1-4
CASSLGQGMVEKLFF
TGTGCCAGCAGCTTAGGACAGGGGATGGTTGAAAAACTGTTTTTT
>TRBV6-6|TRBD1|once|TRBJ2-6
CASSPRTGNSGANVLTF
TGTGCCAGCAGTCCACGGACAGGGAACTCTGGGGCCAACGTCCTGACTTTC
>TRBV11-3|-|-|TRBJ2-1
CASSLGLKQGNEQFF
TGTGCCAGCAGCTTAGGGCTGAAGCAGGGCAATGAGCAGTTCTTC
>TRBV3-1/TRBV3-2|-|-|TRBJ2-3
CASSQDYSGGPTDTQYF
TGTGCCAGCAGCCAAGATTATTCGGGGGGCCCCACAGATACGCAGTATTTT
>TRBV11-3|TRBD2|-|TRBJ2-1
CASSLIAGGQDEQFF
TGTGCCAGCAGCTTAATAGCGGGGGGGCAGGATGAGCAGTTCTTC
>TRBV2|TRBD1|-|TRBJ2-7
CASSGQGMAYEQYF
TGTGCCAGCAGTGGACAGGGGATGGCCTACGAGCAGTACTTC
>TRBV30|TRBD1|-|TRBJ2-7
CAWGQGREQYF
TGTGCCTGGGGACAGGGGCGCGAGCAGTACTTC
>TRBV5-1|TRBD1|few|TRBJ1-1
CASSLTGMRTEAFF
TGCGCCAGCAGCCTGACAGGGATGAGGACTGAAGCTTTCTTT
>TRBV7-9|-|many|TRBJ1-3
CASSRSAGGSGNTIYF
TGTGCCAGCAGCCGTTCAGCTGGAGGATCGGGAAACACCATATATTTT
>TRBV4-1|TRBD2|-|TRBJ2-7
CASSQVLAGTYEQYF
TGCGCCAGCAGCCAAGTTTTAGCGGGGACGTACGAGCAGTACTTC
>TRBV5-6|TRBD1|once|TRBJ2-2
CASSPDRADTGELFF
TGTGCCAGCAGCCCGGACAGGGCGGACACCGGGGAGCTGTTTTTT
>TRBV7-2|-|-|TRBJ2-3
CASTPRGDYKADTQYF
TGTGCCAGCACCCCAAGGGGGGACTACAAGGCAGATACGCAGTATTTT
>TRBV12-3/TRBV12-4|-|-|TRBJ1-2
CASSLGLNYGYTF
TGTGCCAGCAGCCTTGGACTGAACTATGGCTACACCTTC
>TRBV11-2|TRBD2|-|TRBJ2-7
CASSFQFSSGSSSYEQYF
TGTGCCAGCAGCTTCCAATTCTCTAGCGGGTCGAGCTCCTACGAGCAGTACTTC
>TRBV29-1|-|-|TRBJ2-3
CSVILRAGTTDTQYF
TGCAGCGTAATCCTGCGGGCGGGGACCACAGATACGCAGTATTTT
>TRBV5-1|TRBD1|-|TRBJ1-6
CASSVGQANSPLHF
TGCGCCAGCAGCGTCGGACAGGCGAATTCACCCCTCCACTTT
>TRBV30|-|-|TRBJ1-2
CAWALLKGPTVSGYTF
TGTGCCTGGGCACTACTTAAAGGCCCTACCGTCTCTGGCTACACCTTC
>TRBV13|-|few|TRBJ1-3
CASSLVSGNTIYF
TGTGCCAGCAGCTTAGTATCTGGAAACACCATATATTTT
>TRBV28|TRBD2|-|TRBJ2-7
CASRRASGGTLEQYF
TGTGCCAGCAGACGGGCTAGCGGGGGGACCCTCGAGCAGTACTTC
>TRBV5-1|TRBD2|-|TRBJ2-1
CASFPWSGGRTPSEQFF
TGCGCCAGCTTCCCCTGGAGCGGGGGCCGAACCCCTAGCGAGCAGTTCTTC
>TRBV11-3|-|-|TRBJ2-1
CASGQQGGDEQFF
TGTGCCAGCGGCCAACAGGGTGGGGATGAGCAGTTCTTC
>TRBV6-5|TRBD2|-|TRBJ2-7
CASSYSREGYEQYF
TGTGCCAGCAGTTATTCCAGGGAGGGCTACGAGCAGTACTTC
>TRBV5-5|-|-|TRBJ2-7
CASYSVGGVRQYF
TGTGCCAGTTATTCTGTTGGAGGTGTTAGGCAGTACTTC